This T cell receptor (beta chain) emerged from a study of CD8+ T cells in alopecia areata. Extracted RNA was reverse transcribed, and the resulting cDNA served as sequencing template. Repertoires were generated with immunoSEQ multiplex PCR, while TCRdb's copy carries only in-frame clones and drops some. Among 45,000 to 70,000 clones, around 96% were seen once, and the ten largest hold around 24%. This CDR3 has 13 amino acids. V was trimmed by 6 bases and J by 2 bases, leaving 11 bases between them. CDR1 LNHDA and CDR2 SQIVND come from the germline V gene (reference sequence). The J gene is TRBJ2-7, the V gene TRBV19; D gene unclear. The specimen comprised CD8+ T cells sorted from blood, sampled at week 0. This receptor was identified in a human donor with alopecia areata. CDR3 in amino acids: CASSIPGAYEQYF. In nucleotides, the CDR3 is TGTGCCAGTAGCATCCCCGGCGCCTACGAGCAGTACTTC.